Many counts were recorded for the clone carrying this T cell receptor beta chain. Antigen: not known. Production of TCR cDNA was by 5'RACE template switching, which also added a universal primer site and UMIs. MiXCR was run by TCRdb on the 5' RACE reads, yielding one entry per CDR3 protein. The sample has roughly 150,000 distinct CDR3 sequences, around 7.7% seen once. This record belongs to a study of T cells after yellow fever vaccination. Study findings and constraints: A minor fraction of clonotypes spanned both CD4 and CD8 compartments. Repertoires sorted by FACS could include abundant clonotypes that are contaminants from the bulk population. Post-booster repertoires contained most primary-vaccination clones again (about 95% CD4, approximately 88% CD8).

CDR1 is ENHRY, CDR2 SYGVKD, per germline. CDR3 length: 15 amino acids. Deletions cut 6 bases from V and 4 bases from J, with 18 bases between. The material sequenced was CD4+ T cells sorted from PBMCs, taken 5 days after the yellow fever booster vaccination. The chain uses TRBV10-3 and TRBJ1-1; TRBD1 might be the D (6 bases). This sequence originates from a man aged 25-45 years who received the YFV17D yellow fever vaccine. CDR3 in amino acids: CAIRGWGGEGTEAFF. As DNA, the CDR3 is TGTGCCATCAGGGGGTGGGGGGGCGAAGGCACTGAAGCTTTCTTT.